The source of this T cell receptor (beta chain) is a study of shared clonotypes between healthy human individuals. The assay was immunoSEQ multiplex PCR, and TCRdb's table has in-frame clones only and misses some. The sample has about 330,000 clones; 80% to 90% are singletons. Germline lookup yields CDR1 SNHLY and CDR2 FYNNEI. V was shortened by 4 bases and J by 0 bases, with 18 bases between the two germline ends. The CDR3 length is 17 residues. A note on this clone: What it binds is not known.

Whole-study results and caveats: Generally, estimated richness proved larger in naive subsets than it did in memory subsets.

The rearrangement uses TRBV2 and TRBJ1-1; D is perhaps TRBD1 (5 bases). The sample comprised memory CD8+ T cells sorted from blood. Subset: CD45RO+ cells pooled with CCR7-negative TemRA cells. The clonotype originates from a man aged 18 to 30 in good health. The CDR3 DNA sequence: TGTGCCAGCAGTGTCCCCCGATTGGACACCTTGAACACTGAAGCTTTCTTT. It specifies CASSVPRLDTLNTEAFF.